This T cell receptor (beta chain) appears in the sequencing data of a study of T cells in Graves' hyperthyroidism and ophthalmopathy (dated by TCRdb to between 2017 and 2020). Regarding the study in general: Peripheral blood samples were taken at the time of initial diagnosis, prior to any treatment. According to the paper, TCR Vbeta CDR3 sequencing was carried out on around 140 peripheral blood samples, which came from approximately 43 ophthalmopathy, around 74 hyperthyroidism and roughly 17 progressor patients. After sampling, hyperthyroidism patients received methimazole starting at 30 mg daily, and ophthalmopathy patients received high-dose intravenous methylprednisolone. TCR V-J signatures able to tell the groups apart were searched for in a discovery cohort of 100 patients, of whom under 45 had Graves' ophthalmopathy and roughly 57 had stable Graves' hyperthyroidism. The 95 to 100 discovery patients were randomly divided into training and test sets at a 7:3 ratio. Whether ophthalmopathy could be predicted prospectively was tested in an independent validation cohort made up of approximately 19 hyperthyroidism patients plus 17 patients who later progressed to ophthalmopathy. In about 6 Graves' hyperthyroidism patients, the study also compared T-cell repertoires from thyroid tissue with T-cell repertoires from blood.

The CDR1 and CDR2 encoded by the germline V gene are SGHNT and YENEEA. CDR3 length: 16 amino acids, cysteine to phenylalanine. The retained sequence is limited to the CDR3, 48 bases, with the frame set at the first base. From V the trimming removes 2 bases and from J it removes 9 bases, while the gene matches leave 9 bases of the junction unaccounted for. Remarks on this clonotype: Its recognized antigen is unknown. The record has no base qualities; no much larger clone is one base away.

The TCR beta CDR3 regions were amplified from the RNA transcripts. The TCR CDR3 was subjected to a first round of RT-PCR using the HTBI primer set and the Qiagen OneStep RT-PCR kit. Libraries were constructed in a second round of multiplex PCR, after which size selection and purification were performed. Sequencing of the libraries was done on an Illumina HiSeq2000 using paired-end 100 bp reads. The authors processed their data as follows. Raw data were processed with SOAPnuke, discarding reads with adapters, uncalled bases, mean Phred below 15, or no exact constant-primer or identifier match. COPE v1.2.5 was used to merge the high-quality paired reads, and each unique nucleotide sequence was defined as a clonotype. MiTCR v1.1 was used to align clonotypes to the IMGT TRBV, TRBD and TRBJ reference segments. The analysis included only V-J combinations with a frequency above 0.0001, which together covered 99% to 99.2% of the repertoires. A TCS score was defined as the ratio between F50 (clonal expansion) and ExV (chaos), using BLOSUM62-based TCRdist between CDR3 peptides within each V-J. Welch's t-statistics and random forest reduced 500 to 550 V-J features to 13, which were used in a naive Bayes classifier (R e1071). TCRdb reprocessing: public reads trimmed at Q25 with fastp, clones called with MiXCR, in-frame beta chains kept. Every entry covers one CDR3 protein and lists the most common genes and DNA from its rows. In this record, the V and J calls reflect TCRdb's handling and not the investigators' own analysis. In this sample the table shows around 390,000 distinct CDR3 sequences, roughly 14% of which occur a single time. Around a fifth of the sample is taken by the ten largest.

Findings and caveats that apply to the study as a whole: A model built on a 13 V-J signature distinguished ophthalmopathy from stable hyperthyroidism, reaching 85% to 90% sensitivity and under 84% specificity in cross-validation and 80%/75% in testing. Most expanded thyroid clonotypes (frequency above 0.001) were also detected in blood, a finding suggesting that blood repertoires may reflect thyroid immune responses. During validation, the model predicted progression to ophthalmopathy a median of about 5.9 months ahead of onset, with just under 71% sensitivity and less than 85% specificity. No statistical method was used to set the sample size in advance, and investigators knew the group allocation.

Ophthalmopathy patients had moderately to severely active disease, with a Clinical Activity Score of 3 or more, a NOSPECS grade of 4 or more, and a disease duration of less than 3 months. Exclusion was applied to patients with uncontrolled infections, other autoimmune diseases, pregnancy or lactation. Diagnoses relied on clinical symptoms, serum thyroxine and TRAb, thyroid ultrasound and orbital computed tomography. PBMCs were separated from around 9.1 ml of fresh peripheral blood using Ficoll-Paque density gradient centrifugation. Trizol reagent was used to extract total RNA, and RNA quality was then checked on an Agilent 2100 Bioanalyzer.

The V gene is TRBV11-3 and the J gene is TRBJ2-1, with 11 middle bases fitting TRBD2. Material: blood. The sequence was obtained from a woman in her twenties or thirties with Graves' ophthalmopathy. In nucleotide form, the sequence is TGTGCCAGCAGCTTATTTATAGCGGGGGGGCCGTTTGAGCAGTTCTTC. It codes for CASSLFIAGGPFEQFF.